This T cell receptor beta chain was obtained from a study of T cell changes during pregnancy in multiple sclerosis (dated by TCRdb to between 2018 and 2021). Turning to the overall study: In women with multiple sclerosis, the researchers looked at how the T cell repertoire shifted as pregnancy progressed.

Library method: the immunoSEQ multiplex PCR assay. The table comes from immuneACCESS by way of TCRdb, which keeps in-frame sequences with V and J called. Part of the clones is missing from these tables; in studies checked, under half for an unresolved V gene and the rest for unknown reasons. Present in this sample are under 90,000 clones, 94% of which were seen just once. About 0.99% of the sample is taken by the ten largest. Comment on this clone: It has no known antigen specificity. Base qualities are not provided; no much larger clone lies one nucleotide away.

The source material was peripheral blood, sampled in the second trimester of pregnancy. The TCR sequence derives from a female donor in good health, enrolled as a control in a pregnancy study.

The DNA reads as follows: TGTGCCAGCAGCTTTCAAAACGGTAGGGGCAATGAGCAGTTCTTC. The translation is CASSFQNGRGNEQFF. The sequence is built from TRBV7-2 and TRBJ2-1, and possibly TRBD1, on 5 matching bases. V sheds 3 bases and J sheds 6 bases, leaving 15 bases between their ends. The cysteine opens and the phenylalanine closes a CDR3 of 15 amino acids. Just the 45-base CDR3 DNA is kept, in frame starting at base 1. Based on the germline V gene, the CDR1 and CDR2 sequences are SGHTA and FQGNSA. The variable domain in full, with residues beyond the CDR3 obtained from the reference TRBV7-2 and TRBJ2-1 genes, is GAGVSQSPSNKVTEKGKDVELRCDPISGHTALYWYRQSLGQGLEFLIYFQGNSAPDKSGLPSDRFSAERTGGSVSTLTIQRTQQEDSAVYLCASSFQNGRGNEQFFGPGTRLTVL.